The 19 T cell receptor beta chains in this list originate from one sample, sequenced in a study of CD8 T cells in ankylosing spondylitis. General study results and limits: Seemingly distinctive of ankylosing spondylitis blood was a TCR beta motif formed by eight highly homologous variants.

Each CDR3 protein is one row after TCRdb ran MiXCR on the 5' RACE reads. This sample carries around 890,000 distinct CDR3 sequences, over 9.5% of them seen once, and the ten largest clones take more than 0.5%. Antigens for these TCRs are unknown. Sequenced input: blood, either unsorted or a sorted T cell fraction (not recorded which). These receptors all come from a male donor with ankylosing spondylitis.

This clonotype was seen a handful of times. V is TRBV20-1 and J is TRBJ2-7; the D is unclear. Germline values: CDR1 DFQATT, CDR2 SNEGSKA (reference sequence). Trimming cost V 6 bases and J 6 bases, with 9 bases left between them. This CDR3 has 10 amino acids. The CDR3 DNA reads TGCAGTGCAGATCCCCGCGAGCAGTACTTC. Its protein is CSADPREQYF.

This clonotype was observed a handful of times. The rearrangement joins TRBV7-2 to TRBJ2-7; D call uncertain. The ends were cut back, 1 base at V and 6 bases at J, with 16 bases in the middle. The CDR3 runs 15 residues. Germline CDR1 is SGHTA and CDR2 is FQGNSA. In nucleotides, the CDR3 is TGTGCCAGCAGCTTAGAGGTGGGAACCCCGGCCGAGCAGTACTTC. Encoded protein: CASSLEVGTPAEQYF.

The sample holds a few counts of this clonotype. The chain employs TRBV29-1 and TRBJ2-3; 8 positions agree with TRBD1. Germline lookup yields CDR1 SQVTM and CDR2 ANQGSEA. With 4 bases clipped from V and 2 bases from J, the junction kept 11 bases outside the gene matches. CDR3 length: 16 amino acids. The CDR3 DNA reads TGCAGCGTTGTGGGGGATCCGGGACAGGACACAGATACGCAGTATTTT. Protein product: CSVVGDPGQDTDTQYF.

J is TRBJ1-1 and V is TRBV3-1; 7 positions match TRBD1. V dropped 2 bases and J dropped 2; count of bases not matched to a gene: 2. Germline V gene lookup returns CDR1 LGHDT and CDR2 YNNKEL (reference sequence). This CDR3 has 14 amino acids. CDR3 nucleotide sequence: TGTGCCAGCAGCCAAAGGACAGGAAACACTGAAGCTTTCTTT. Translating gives CASSQRTGNTEAFF.

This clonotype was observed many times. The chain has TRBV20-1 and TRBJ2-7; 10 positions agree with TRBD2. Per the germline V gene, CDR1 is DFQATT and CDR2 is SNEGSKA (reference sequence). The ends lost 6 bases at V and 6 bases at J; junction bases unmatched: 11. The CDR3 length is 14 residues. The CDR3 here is CSADAPGLAREQYF. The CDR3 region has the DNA TGCAGTGCGGACGCTCCGGGACTAGCGCGCGAGCAGTACTTC.

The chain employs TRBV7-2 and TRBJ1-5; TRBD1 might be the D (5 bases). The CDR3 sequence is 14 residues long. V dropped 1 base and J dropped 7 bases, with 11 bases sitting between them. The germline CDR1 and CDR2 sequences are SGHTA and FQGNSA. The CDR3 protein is CASSLEGRAQPQHF. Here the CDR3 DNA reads TGTGCCAGCAGCTTAGAAGGCAGGGCCCAGCCCCAGCATTTT.

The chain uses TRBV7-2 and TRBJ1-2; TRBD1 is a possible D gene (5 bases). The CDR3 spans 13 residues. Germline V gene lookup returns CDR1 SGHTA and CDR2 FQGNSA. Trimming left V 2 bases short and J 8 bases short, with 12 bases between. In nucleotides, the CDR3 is TGTGCCAGCAGCTTAAGTCTCAGGGCCGGCTACACCTTC. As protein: CASSLSLRAGYTF.

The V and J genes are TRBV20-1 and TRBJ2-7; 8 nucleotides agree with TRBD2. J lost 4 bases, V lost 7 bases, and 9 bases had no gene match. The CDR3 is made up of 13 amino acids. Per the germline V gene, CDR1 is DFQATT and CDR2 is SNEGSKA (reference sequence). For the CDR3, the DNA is TGCAGTGGAGCCGGGACTAGAGCGTACGAGCAGTACTTC. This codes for CSGAGTRAYEQYF.

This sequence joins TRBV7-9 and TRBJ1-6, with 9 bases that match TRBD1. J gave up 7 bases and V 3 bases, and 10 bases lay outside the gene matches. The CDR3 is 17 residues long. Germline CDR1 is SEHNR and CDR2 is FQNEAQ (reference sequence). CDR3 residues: CASSLTPGTGKNSPLHF. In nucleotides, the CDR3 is TGTGCCAGCAGCTTGACCCCCGGGACAGGGAAAAATTCACCCCTCCACTTT.

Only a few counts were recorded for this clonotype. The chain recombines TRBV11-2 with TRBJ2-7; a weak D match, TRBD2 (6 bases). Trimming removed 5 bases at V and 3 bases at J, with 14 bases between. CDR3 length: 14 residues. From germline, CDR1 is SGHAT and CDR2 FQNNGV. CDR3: CASSTGTSYYEQYF. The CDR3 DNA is TGTGCCAGCAGCACCGGGACTTCATACTACGAGCAGTACTTC.

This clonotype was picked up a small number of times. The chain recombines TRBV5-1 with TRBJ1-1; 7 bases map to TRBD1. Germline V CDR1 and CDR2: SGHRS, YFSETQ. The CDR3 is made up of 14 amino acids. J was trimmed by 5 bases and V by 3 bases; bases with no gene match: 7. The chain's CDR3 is CASSSQRGQTEAFF. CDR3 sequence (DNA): TGCGCCAGCAGCTCGCAAAGGGGGCAAACTGAAGCTTTCTTT.

DNA of the CDR3: TGTGCCACCAGCAGAGGGGCAGACACAGATACGCAGTATTTT. Its protein is CATSRGADTDTQYF. This rearrangement joins TRBV15 to TRBJ2-3; D uncertain. The V gene lost 1 base and the J gene lost 2 bases, with 7 bases spanning the gap. CDR3 size: 14 residues. Germline CDR1 reads LNHNV; CDR2 reads YYDKDF (reference sequence).

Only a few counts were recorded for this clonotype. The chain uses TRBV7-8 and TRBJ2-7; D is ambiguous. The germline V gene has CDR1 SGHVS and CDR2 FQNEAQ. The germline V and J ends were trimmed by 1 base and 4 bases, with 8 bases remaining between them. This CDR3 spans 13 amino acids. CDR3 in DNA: TGTGCCAGCAGCTTAGTCTTGCAGTACGAGCAGTACTTC. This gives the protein CASSLVLQYEQYF.

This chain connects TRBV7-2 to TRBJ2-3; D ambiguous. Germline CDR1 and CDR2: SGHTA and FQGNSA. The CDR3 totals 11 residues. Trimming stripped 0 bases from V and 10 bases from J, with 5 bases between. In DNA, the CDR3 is TGTGCCAGCAGCTTAGCGTGGGCGCAGTATTTT. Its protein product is CASSLAWAQYF.

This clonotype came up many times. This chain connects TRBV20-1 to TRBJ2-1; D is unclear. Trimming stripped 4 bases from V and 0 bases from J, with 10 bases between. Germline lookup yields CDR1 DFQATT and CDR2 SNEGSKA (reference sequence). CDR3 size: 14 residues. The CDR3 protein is CSAKHTYSYNEQFF. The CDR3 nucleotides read TGCAGTGCTAAACACACCTACTCCTACAATGAGCAGTTCTTC.

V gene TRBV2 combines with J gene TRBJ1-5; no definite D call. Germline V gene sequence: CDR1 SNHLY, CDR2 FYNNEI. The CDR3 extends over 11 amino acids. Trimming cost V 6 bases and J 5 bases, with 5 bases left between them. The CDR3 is CASSADQPQHF. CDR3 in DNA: TGTGCCAGCAGCGCCGATCAGCCCCAGCATTTT.

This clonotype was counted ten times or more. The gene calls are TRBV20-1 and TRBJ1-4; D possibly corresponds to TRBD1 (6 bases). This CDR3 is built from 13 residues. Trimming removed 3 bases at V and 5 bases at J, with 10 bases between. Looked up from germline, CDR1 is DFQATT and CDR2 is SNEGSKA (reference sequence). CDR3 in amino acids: CSARDSLNEKLFF. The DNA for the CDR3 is TGCAGTGCTAGGGACAGCCTAAATGAAAAACTGTTTTTT.

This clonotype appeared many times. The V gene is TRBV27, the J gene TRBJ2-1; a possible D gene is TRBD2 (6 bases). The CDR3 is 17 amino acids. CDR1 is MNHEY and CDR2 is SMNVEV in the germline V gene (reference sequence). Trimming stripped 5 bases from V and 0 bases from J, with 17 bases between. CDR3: CASSIPPGLGSYNEQFF. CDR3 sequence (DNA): TGTGCCAGCAGTATACCCCCGGGACTGGGCTCCTACAATGAGCAGTTCTTC.

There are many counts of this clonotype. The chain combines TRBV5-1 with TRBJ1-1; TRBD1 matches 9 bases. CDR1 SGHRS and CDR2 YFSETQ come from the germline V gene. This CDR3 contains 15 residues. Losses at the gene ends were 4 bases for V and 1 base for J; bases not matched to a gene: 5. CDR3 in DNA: TGCGCCAGCAGCAAAGGGGACAGGGCGAACACTGAAGCTTTCTTT. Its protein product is CASSKGDRANTEAFF.